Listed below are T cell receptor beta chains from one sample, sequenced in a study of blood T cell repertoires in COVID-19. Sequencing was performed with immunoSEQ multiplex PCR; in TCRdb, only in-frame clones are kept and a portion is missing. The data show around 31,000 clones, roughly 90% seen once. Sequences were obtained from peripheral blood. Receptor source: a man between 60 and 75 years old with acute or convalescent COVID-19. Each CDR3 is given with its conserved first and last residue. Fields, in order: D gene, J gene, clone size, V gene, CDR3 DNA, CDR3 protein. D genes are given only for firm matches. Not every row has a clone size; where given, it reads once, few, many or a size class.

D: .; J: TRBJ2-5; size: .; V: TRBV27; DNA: TGTGCCAGCAGTCTTTACCCTCCCACCCCCAGGGGAAATAGGGAAGAGACCCAGTACTTC; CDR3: CASSLYPPTPRGNREETQYF
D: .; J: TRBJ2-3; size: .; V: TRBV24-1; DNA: TGTGCCACCAGTTCAACAGCCACAGATACGCAGTATTTT; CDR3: CATSSTATDTQYF
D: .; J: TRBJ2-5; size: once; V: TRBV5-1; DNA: TGCGCCAGCAGCCCCTCCGGGTCCCAAGAGACCCAGTACTTC; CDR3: CASSPSGSQETQYF
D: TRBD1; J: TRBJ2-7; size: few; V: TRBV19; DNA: TGTGCCAGTAGTACCATCGGGGACAGTAAGCAGTACTTC; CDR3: CASSTIGDSKQYF
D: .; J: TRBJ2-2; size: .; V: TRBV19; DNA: TGTGCCAGTAGTTATCAGAGAGGCCAGACCGGGGAGCTGTTTTTT; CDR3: CASSYQRGQTGELFF
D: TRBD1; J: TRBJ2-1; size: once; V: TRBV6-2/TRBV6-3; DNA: TGTGCCAGCAGTTACACAGGGGCTACCAATGAGCAGTTCTTC; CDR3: CASSYTGATNEQFF
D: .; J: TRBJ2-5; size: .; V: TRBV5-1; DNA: TGCGCCAGCAGCTTACAGGGTTGGCAAGAGACCCAGTACTTC; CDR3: CASSLQGWQETQYF
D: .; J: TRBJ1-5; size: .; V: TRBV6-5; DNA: TGTGCCTCGGGGGGGGTTAGCAATCAGCCCCAGCATTTT; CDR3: CASGGVSNQPQHF
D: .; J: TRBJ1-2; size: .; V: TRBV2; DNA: TGTGCCAGCAGTGTGAGAGGCTTCTATGGCTACACCTTC; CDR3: CASSVRGFYGYTF
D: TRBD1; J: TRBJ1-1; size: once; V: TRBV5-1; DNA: TGCGCCAGCAGCTTGGCCTGGACAGGATTGAAGGGTAACACTGAAGCTTTCTTT; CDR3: CASSLAWTGLKGNTEAFF
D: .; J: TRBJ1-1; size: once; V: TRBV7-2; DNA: TGTGCCAGCAGCCCCCCAGGCGTTATGAACACTGAAGCTTTCTTT; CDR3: CASSPPGVMNTEAFF
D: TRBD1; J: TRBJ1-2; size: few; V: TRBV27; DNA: TGTGCCAGCAGGGGGAGCGGGACAGGGAAGCCCCCTAACTATGGCTACACCTTC; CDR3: CASRGSGTGKPPNYGYTF
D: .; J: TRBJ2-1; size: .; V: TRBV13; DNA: TGTGCCAGCAGTATACGCCAGGGGAGCTCCTACAATGAGCAGTTCTTC; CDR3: CASSIRQGSSYNEQFF
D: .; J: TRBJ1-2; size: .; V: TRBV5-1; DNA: TGCGCCAGCAGCTTGGGTGCAGGGTTTGCTGGCTACACCTTC; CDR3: CASSLGAGFAGYTF
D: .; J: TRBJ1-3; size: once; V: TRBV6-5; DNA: TGTGCCAGCAGCCGGGGACAACTCTCTGGAAACACCATATATTTT; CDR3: CASSRGQLSGNTIYF
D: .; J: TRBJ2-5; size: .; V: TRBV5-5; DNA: TGTGCCAGCAGCTCTACAGCCCCAGTGTGGACCCAGTACTTC; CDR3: CASSSTAPVWTQYF
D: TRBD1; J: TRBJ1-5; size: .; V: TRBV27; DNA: TGTGCCAGCAGTTCCGACAGGGTAAGGAGGCCCCAGCATTTT; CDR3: CASSSDRVRRPQHF
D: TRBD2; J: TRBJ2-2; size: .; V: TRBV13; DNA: TGTGCCAGCAGCTTGAGACTAGCGGAGAACACCGGGGAGCTGTTTTTT; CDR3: CASSLRLAENTGELFF
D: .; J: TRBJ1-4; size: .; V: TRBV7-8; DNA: TGTGCCAGCAGCTTCCCTCTCGGGCTTAGCACAGGTTTTAATGAAAAACTGTTTTTT; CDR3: CASSFPLGLSTGFNEKLFF
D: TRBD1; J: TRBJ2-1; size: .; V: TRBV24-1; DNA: TGTGCCACCAGCCGACACAGGGGGCGGTGGAATGAGCAGTTCTTC; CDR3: CATSRHRGRWNEQFF
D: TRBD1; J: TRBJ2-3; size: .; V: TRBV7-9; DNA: TGTGCCAGCAGCCCGCGGACAGGAGTCACAGATACGCAGTATTTT; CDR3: CASSPRTGVTDTQYF
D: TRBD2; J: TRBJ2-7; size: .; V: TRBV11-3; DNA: TGTGCCAGCACCCCCGGACTAGCGCTTACCTACGAGCAGTACTTC; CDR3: CASTPGLALTYEQYF
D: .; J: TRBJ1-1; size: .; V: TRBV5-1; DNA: TGCGCCAGCAGCCCGGGGGGTTGGGCGGACACTGAAGCTTTCTTT; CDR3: CASSPGGWADTEAFF
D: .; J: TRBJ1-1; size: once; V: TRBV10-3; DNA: TGTGCCATCAGTGAGTCATGGGGAGTTGAAGCTTTCTTT; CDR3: CAISESWGVEAFF
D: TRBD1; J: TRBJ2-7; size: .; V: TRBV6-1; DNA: TGTGCCAGCAGTGAACACGGACTGGGACAGATCTCCTACGAGCAGTACTTC; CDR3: CASSEHGLGQISYEQYF
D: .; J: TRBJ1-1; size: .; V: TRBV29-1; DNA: TGCAGCGTTGTGAGGAACCGGGACACTGAAGCTTTCTTT; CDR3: CSVVRNRDTEAFF
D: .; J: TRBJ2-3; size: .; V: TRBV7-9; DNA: TGTGCCAGCAGCCCTCGGGGACTTCTCACAGATACGCAGTATTTT; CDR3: CASSPRGLLTDTQYF